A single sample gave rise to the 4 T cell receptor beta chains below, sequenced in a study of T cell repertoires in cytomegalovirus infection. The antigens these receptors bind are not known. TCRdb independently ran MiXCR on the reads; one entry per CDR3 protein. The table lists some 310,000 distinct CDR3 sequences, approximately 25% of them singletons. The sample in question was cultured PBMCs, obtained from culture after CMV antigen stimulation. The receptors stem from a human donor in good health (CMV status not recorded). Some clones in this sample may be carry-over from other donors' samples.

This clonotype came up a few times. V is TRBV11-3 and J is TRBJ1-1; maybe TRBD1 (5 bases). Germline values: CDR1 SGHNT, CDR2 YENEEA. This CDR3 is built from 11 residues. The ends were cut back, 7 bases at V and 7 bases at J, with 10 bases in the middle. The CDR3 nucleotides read TGTGCCAGCACCCGGGGGGGTGAAGCTTTCTTT. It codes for CASTRGGEAFF.

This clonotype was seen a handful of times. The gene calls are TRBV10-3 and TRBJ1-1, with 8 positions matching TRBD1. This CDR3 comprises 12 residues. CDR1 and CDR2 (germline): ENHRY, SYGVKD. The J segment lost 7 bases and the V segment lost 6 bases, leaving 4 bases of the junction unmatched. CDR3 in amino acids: CAIRQDRDEAFF. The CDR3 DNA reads TGTGCCATCAGGCAGGACAGGGATGAAGCTTTCTTT.

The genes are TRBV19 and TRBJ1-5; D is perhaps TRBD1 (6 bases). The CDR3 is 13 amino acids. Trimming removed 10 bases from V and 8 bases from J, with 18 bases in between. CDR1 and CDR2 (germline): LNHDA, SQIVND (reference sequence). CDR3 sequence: CATGRGPAEPQHF. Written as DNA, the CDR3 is TGTGCCACTGGCAGGGGCCCCGCGGAGCCCCAGCATTTT.

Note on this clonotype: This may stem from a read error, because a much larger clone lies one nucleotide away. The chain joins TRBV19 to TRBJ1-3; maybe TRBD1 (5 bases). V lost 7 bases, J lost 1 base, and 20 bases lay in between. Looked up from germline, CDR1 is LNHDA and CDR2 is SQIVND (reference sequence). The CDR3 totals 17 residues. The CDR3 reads CASIMTRGTGSGNTIYF. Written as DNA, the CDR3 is TGTGCCAGTATAATGACAAGAGGGACGGGATCTGGAAACACCATATATTTT.